The rows below give T cell receptor beta chains drawn from one sample of a study of molecular identifiers for immune sequencing clone quantification. TCRdb independently ran MiXCR on the PCR reads; one entry per CDR3 protein. The sample shows 490,000 or so distinct CDR3 sequences, 20% to 25% of them seen only once. Sequenced: naive CD8+ T cells from blood, with Jurkat cell RNA spiked in. The receptors stem from a human donor in good health. Some libraries in this study had Jurkat cell RNA spiked in. Both conserved end residues are part of each CDR3. A D gene is named only where the DNA matches it firmly. Clone size is shown for a subset of rows, as once, few, many or a class of expanded clone.

>TRBV7-9|many|TRBJ2-3|-
TGTGCCAGCGGCGAAACGGGGGCTCCCAGCACAGATACGCAGTATTTT
CASGETGAPSTDTQYF
>TRBV4-1|many|TRBJ2-7|-
TGCGCCAGCAGCCAAGAGGCTATGGGGTACGAGCAGTACTTC
CASSQEAMGYEQYF
>TRBV7-2|-|TRBJ2-7|-
TGTGCCAGCAGCTTAACCGGGACCAGGTGGGAGCAGTACTTC
CASSLTGTRWEQYF
>TRBV27|-|TRBJ2-7|-
TGTGCCAGCAGTCCAAGCCTCGGAGGGTTTTCCTACGAGCAGTACTTC
CASSPSLGGFSYEQYF
>TRBV27|few|TRBJ2-5|TRBD1
TGTGCCAGCAGTTCGAACCCCGGGACAGGGGTTTTGGAGGAGACCCAGTACTTC
CASSSNPGTGVLEETQYF
>TRBV27|many|TRBJ2-7|TRBD1
TGTGCCAGCAGTTACCCCGGACAGGGACTGAGGTTC
CASSYPGQGLRF
>TRBV27|many|TRBJ2-1|-
TGTGCCAGCAGTTTGACGACGGTGACCTACAATGAGCAGTTCTTC
CASSLTTVTYNEQFF
>TRBV4-3|few|TRBJ2-7|-
TGCGCCAGCAGCCAAGATTGGAACATTGCCTACGAGCAGTACTTC
CASSQDWNIAYEQYF
>TRBV20-1|-|TRBJ2-7|TRBD1
TGCAGTGCTGGAGATCTGGACAGGGCCTACGAGCAGTACTTC
CSAGDLDRAYEQYF
>TRBV7-9|many|TRBJ2-2|TRBD1
TGTGCCAGCAGCTTCCCCAGGACAGGCACTCCGAACACCGGGGAGCTGTTTTTT
CASSFPRTGTPNTGELFF
>TRBV4-3|-|TRBJ2-7|TRBD2
TGCGCCAGCAGCCAAGAGACCGGGACTAGCGTCTACGAGCAGTACTTC
CASSQETGTSVYEQYF
>TRBV11-2|few|TRBJ2-7|-
TGTGCCAGCAGCTCACCGGGGTCAGGGCGCTACGAGCAGTACTTC
CASSSPGSGRYEQYF
>TRBV11-2|many|TRBJ2-1|-
TGTGCCAGCAGCTTAGAAACTAGCCAAAGGTACAATGAGCAGTTCTTC
CASSLETSQRYNEQFF
>TRBV11-1|-|TRBJ2-7|TRBD2
TGTGCCAGCAGCTTAGCGGGTGATGGGAGGGCCTCCTACGAGCAGTACTTC
CASSLAGDGRASYEQYF
>TRBV7-9|-|TRBJ2-7|-
TGTGCCAGCAGCTTACTTGGGGGCGCTGATTGGGAGCAGTACTTC
CASSLLGGADWEQYF
>TRBV5-4|few|TRBJ2-7|TRBD1
TGTGCCAGCAGTTCCCGGGACAGGGGAAACGACGAGCAGTACTTC
CASSSRDRGNDEQYF
>TRBV6-2/TRBV6-3|many|TRBJ1-5|TRBD1
TGTGCCAGCAGGGATACAGGGGTGCAGCCCCAGCATTTT
CASRDTGVQPQHF
>TRBV5-4|many|TRBJ1-1|-
TGTGCCAGCAGCCGGGACGGAGCGGCTGAAGCTTTCTTT
CASSRDGAAEAFF
>TRBV5-1|-|TRBJ2-5|-
TGCGCCAGCAGCTTGGAATTCGAAGAGACCCAGTACTTC
CASSLEFEETQYF
>TRBV4-3|many|TRBJ2-7|TRBD1
TGCGCCAGCAGTCCCGGGACAGCAGGCTACGAAGGGCAGTACTTC
CASSPGTAGYEGQYF
>TRBV12-3/TRBV12-4|many|TRBJ2-3|TRBD2
TGTGCCAGTTCCCTCTGGGCTAGCGGGCTAGGCACAGATACGCAGTATTTT
CASSLWASGLGTDTQYF
>TRBV6-5|-|TRBJ1-2|-
TGTGCCAGCAGGCAGGGGATCTATGGCTACACCTTC
CASRQGIYGYTF
>TRBV2|-|TRBJ2-5|TRBD2
TGTGCCAGCAGTGATTCGGGGGGACAAGAGACCCAGTACTTC
CASSDSGGQETQYF
>TRBV13|-|TRBJ2-7|TRBD2
TGTGCCAGCAGCCCCGGACTAGCGGGGAGGAACTACGAGCAGTACTTC
CASSPGLAGRNYEQYF
>TRBV21-1|-|TRBJ2-2|-
TGTGCCAGCAGCAGGACAGGGGGCGCACACACCGGGGAGCTGTTTTTT
CASSRTGGAHTGELFF
>TRBV20-1|many|TRBJ2-6|TRBD1
TGCAGTGCTTCAGGGGGCTACGGCTCTGGGGCCAACGTCCTGACTTTC
CSASGGYGSGANVLTF
>TRBV27|-|TRBJ2-2|-
TGTGCCAGCAGCTTGACCCCGAGGGCCGGGGAGCTGTTTTTT
CASSLTPRAGELFF
>TRBV29-1|many|TRBJ1-1|-
TGCAGCGTTGACGTTCCCGAAGCTTTCTTT
CSVDVPEAFF
>TRBV18|-|TRBJ2-2|TRBD1
TGTGCCAGCCGACAGGGCCCAGCCACCGGGGAGCTGTTTTTT
CASRQGPATGELFF
>TRBV7-2|many|TRBJ2-1|TRBD2
TGTGCCAGCAGCTTAGCTTCAGGACTAGCGCTAACCTACAATGAGCAGTTCTTC
CASSLASGLALTYNEQFF
>TRBV4-3|many|TRBJ2-6|-
TGCGCCAGCAGCCCAACAGACAGTCTAGGGGCCAACGTCCTGACTTTC
CASSPTDSLGANVLTF
>TRBV5-6|-|TRBJ2-1|-
TGTGCCAGCAGCGACCACTCCGGGTCGGCCTACGAGCAGTTCTTC
CASSDHSGSAYEQFF
>TRBV4-3|-|TRBJ1-4|TRBD1
TGCGCCAGCAGCCATGGGACAGGGGCTAACGAAAAACTGTTTTTT
CASSHGTGANEKLFF
>TRBV9|many|TRBJ2-5|-
TGTGCCAGCAGCGTGGGCGGGGCTCTCCAAGAGACCCAGTACTTC
CASSVGGALQETQYF
>TRBV20-1|few|TRBJ2-7|TRBD1
TGCAGTGCTAGAGACCTAAATCCCCGGGACAGGCCCTACGAGCAGTACTTC
CSARDLNPRDRPYEQYF
>TRBV7-9|many|TRBJ2-2|TRBD1
TGTGCCAGCAGCTGGTCCCGGGACAGGGGGCTCACCGGGGAGCTGTTTTTT
CASSWSRDRGLTGELFF
>TRBV19|-|TRBJ2-6|-
TGTGCCAGTAGTGGTCCCGGGACATTAGCCTCCTCTGGGGCCAACGTCCTGACTTTC
CASSGPGTLASSGANVLTF
>TRBV7-9|many|TRBJ2-7|TRBD1
TGTGCCAGCAGCTTAGGCAGGGGGCTGGCGGAGGCCTACGAGCAGTACTTC
CASSLGRGLAEAYEQYF
>TRBV11-2|-|TRBJ2-7|-
TGTGCCAGCAGCTTTGGACAGTACTCCTACGAGCAGTACTTC
CASSFGQYSYEQYF
>TRBV20-1|-|TRBJ1-5|-
TGCGGTGCTAGCAGTCTGAGTCAGCCCCAGCATTTT
CGASSLSQPQHF
>TRBV11-2|few|TRBJ2-1|-
TGTGCCAGCAGCTTAGATCGGGTAGGGCGGGGTCCCTTCGGGAATGAGCAGTTCTTC
CASSLDRVGRGPFGNEQFF
>TRBV20-1|few|TRBJ2-1|-
TGCAGTGCTTGGGCGGTGTTCTCCTACAATGAGCAGTTCTTC
CSAWAVFSYNEQFF
>TRBV27|many|TRBJ1-4|-
TGTGCCAGCAGTCCGCGGGCCGCCTATAATGAAAAACTGTTTTTT
CASSPRAAYNEKLFF
>TRBV4-3|many|TRBJ2-5|-
TGCGCCAGCAGCCAAGATCGTGACGAGACCCAGTACTTC
CASSQDRDETQYF
>TRBV27|many|TRBJ2-7|-
TGTGCCAGCAGTTTGGCAGGCAGGAGGAACGAGCAGTACTTC
CASSLAGRRNEQYF
>TRBV10-2|-|TRBJ2-2|-
TGCGCCAGCAGTGAGTCGCCCACCGGGGAGCTGTTTTTT
CASSESPTGELFF
>TRBV5-4|many|TRBJ2-5|-
TGTGCCAGCAGCTTGGATTTCACAACGGCGGGAGAGACCCAGTACTTC
CASSLDFTTAGETQYF
>TRBV30|-|TRBJ2-3|-
TGTGCCTGGAACGATCAGGGGCCAGATACGCAGTATTTT
CAWNDQGPDTQYF
>TRBV7-2|many|TRBJ2-7|-
TGTGCCAGCAGCATACTACCGGGACAAACGTCCTACGAGCAGTACTTC
CASSILPGQTSYEQYF
>TRBV13|many|TRBJ1-3|-
TGTGCCAGCAGCTTTAACAGGCAAAGCTCTGGAAACACCATATATTTT
CASSFNRQSSGNTIYF
>TRBV6-5|many|TRBJ2-7|-
TGTGCCAGCAGTTACTCTTCCAGGGGAGACGAGCAGTACTTC
CASSYSSRGDEQYF
>TRBV2|many|TRBJ1-2|-
TGTGCCAGCAGTGAATCTGATGCTAACTATGGCTACACCTTC
CASSESDANYGYTF
>TRBV12-3/TRBV12-4|few|TRBJ1-4|-
TGTGCCAGCACCGAGGGGGGAGCTAATGAAAAACTGTTTTTT
CASTEGGANEKLFF
>TRBV12-5|many|TRBJ1-1|-
TGTGCTAGTGATGTGGCTGGGGTCACTGAAGCTTTCTTT
CASDVAGVTEAFF
>TRBV14|many|TRBJ2-1|-
TGTGCCAGCAGCCAAGGGACAGTCACTCCCGATGAGCAGTTCTTC
CASSQGTVTPDEQFF
>TRBV28|-|TRBJ2-7|-
TGTGCCAGCAGTGTCTCCCCTGTTGATCTTGGGGGATACGAGCAGTACTTC
CASSVSPVDLGGYEQYF